These T cell receptor beta chains were read from a single sample in a study of blood T cell repertoires in COVID-19. Assay: immunoSEQ multiplex PCR; the TCRdb copy retains only in-frame clones and omits some. The table records 280,000 or so clones, 86% of them present only once. Sequencing was carried out using peripheral blood. These receptors all come from a woman aged 25 to 39 who had recovered from COVID-19. Both conserved end residues are part of each CDR3. The order of the fields is D gene, clone size, V gene, J gene, CDR3 protein, CDR3 DNA. A D gene is named only where the DNA matches it firmly. Rows may omit the clone size; those that give it use once, few, many or a size class.

d_gene: TRBD1
abundance: -
v_gene: TRBV6-2/TRBV6-3
j_gene: TRBJ2-3
CDR3aa: CASSYSVRDSTFGTDTQYF
CDR3nt: TGTGCCAGCAGTTATTCAGTTCGGGACAGCACTTTTGGCACAGATACGCAGTATTTT

d_gene: -
abundance: -
v_gene: TRBV27
j_gene: TRBJ2-5
CDR3aa: CASSSRQGQETQYF
CDR3nt: TGTGCCAGCAGTTCCCGCCAGGGACAAGAGACCCAGTACTTC

d_gene: -
abundance: -
v_gene: TRBV5-1
j_gene: TRBJ1-2
CDR3aa: CASRPTGNYGYTF
CDR3nt: TGCGCCAGCAGGCCTACAGGGAACTATGGCTACACCTTC

d_gene: -
abundance: -
v_gene: TRBV24-1
j_gene: TRBJ2-1
CDR3aa: CATSDPGGVNEQFF
CDR3nt: TGTGCCACCAGTGATCCAGGAGGGGTAAATGAGCAGTTCTTC

d_gene: -
abundance: -
v_gene: TRBV7-2
j_gene: TRBJ2-2
CDR3aa: CAQRTAANTGELFF
CDR3nt: TGTGCCCAGCGTACGGCCGCGAACACCGGGGAGCTGTTTTTT

d_gene: TRBD2
abundance: -
v_gene: TRBV2
j_gene: TRBJ2-3
CDR3aa: CASNVGLAGVDTQYF
CDR3nt: TGTGCCAGCAACGTCGGACTAGCGGGAGTAGATACGCAGTATTTT

d_gene: -
abundance: -
v_gene: TRBV19
j_gene: TRBJ2-7
CDR3aa: CASSLPGNEQYF
CDR3nt: TGTGCCAGTAGTCTCCCCGGGAACGAGCAGTACTTC

d_gene: TRBD2
abundance: -
v_gene: TRBV27
j_gene: TRBJ2-7
CDR3aa: CASSSGQDRAGGEYF
CDR3nt: TGTGCCAGCAGTTCAGGACAGGACCGAGCGGGAGGGGAATACTTC

d_gene: -
abundance: -
v_gene: TRBV7-2
j_gene: TRBJ1-4
CDR3aa: CASSLRGTNANEKLFF
CDR3nt: TGTGCCAGCAGTCTACGGGGGACTAACGCTAATGAAAAACTGTTTTTT

d_gene: TRBD2
abundance: -
v_gene: TRBV6-1
j_gene: TRBJ2-5
CDR3aa: CASSELSSGTSRRETQYF
CDR3nt: TGTGCCAGCAGTGAATTATCTTCTGGGACTAGTAGGAGGGAGACCCAGTACTTC

d_gene: TRBD1
abundance: -
v_gene: TRBV5-1
j_gene: TRBJ2-2
CDR3aa: CASGQGFTGELFF
CDR3nt: TGCGCCAGTGGACAGGGGTTCACCGGGGAGCTGTTTTTT

d_gene: -
abundance: -
v_gene: TRBV9
j_gene: TRBJ2-3
CDR3aa: CASSVGGSGTQYF
CDR3nt: TGTGCCAGCAGCGTAGGAGGTTCGGGTACGCAGTATTTT

d_gene: TRBD1
abundance: -
v_gene: TRBV18
j_gene: TRBJ1-4
CDR3aa: CASSPGTGFNEKLFF
CDR3nt: TGTGCCAGCTCACCAGGGACAGGGTTTAATGAAAAACTGTTTTTT

d_gene: -
abundance: -
v_gene: TRBV18
j_gene: TRBJ2-3
CDR3aa: CASSPPGTGTDTQYF
CDR3nt: TGTGCCAGCTCACCACCGGGGACTGGCACAGATACGCAGTATTTT

d_gene: -
abundance: -
v_gene: TRBV5-1
j_gene: TRBJ1-2
CDR3aa: CASSLDVQVGGYTF
CDR3nt: TGCGCCAGCAGCTTGGATGTCCAGGTTGGTGGCTACACCTTC

d_gene: -
abundance: -
v_gene: TRBV12-5
j_gene: TRBJ1-1
CDR3aa: CASGLDTVSVPGDSFF
CDR3nt: TGTGCTAGTGGTTTGGATACCGTATCAGTTCCCGGTGACTCTTTCTTT

d_gene: -
abundance: -
v_gene: TRBV14
j_gene: TRBJ1-2
CDR3aa: CASSPRRGDGYTF
CDR3nt: TGTGCCAGCAGCCCCCGACGGGGGGATGGCTACACCTTC

d_gene: -
abundance: -
v_gene: TRBV10-2
j_gene: TRBJ2-4
CDR3aa: CASSESGLFGLDIQYF
CDR3nt: TGCGCCAGCAGTGAGTCGGGTCTCTTCGGGTTGGACATTCAGTACTTC

d_gene: -
abundance: once
v_gene: TRBV28
j_gene: TRBJ1-1
CDR3aa: CASTVKWAPMTEAFF
CDR3nt: TGTGCCAGCACCGTAAAGTGGGCTCCCATGACTGAAGCTTTCTTT

d_gene: -
abundance: -
v_gene: TRBV5-4
j_gene: TRBJ2-1
CDR3aa: CASSRDTYNEQFF
CDR3nt: TGTGCCAGCAGCCGAGACACCTACAATGAGCAGTTCTTC

d_gene: -
abundance: -
v_gene: TRBV29-1
j_gene: TRBJ1-1
CDR3aa: CSALIPEAFF
CDR3nt: TGCAGCGCCCTAATCCCTGAAGCTTTCTTT

d_gene: -
abundance: -
v_gene: TRBV5-1
j_gene: TRBJ1-1
CDR3aa: CASSLGEPPAFF
CDR3nt: TGCGCCAGCAGCTTGGGGGAGCCCCCAGCTTTCTTT

d_gene: TRBD1
abundance: -
v_gene: TRBV27
j_gene: TRBJ1-1
CDR3aa: CASRTQGASTEAFF
CDR3nt: TGTGCCAGCAGGACACAGGGGGCAAGCACTGAAGCTTTCTTT

d_gene: -
abundance: once
v_gene: TRBV2
j_gene: TRBJ1-2
CDR3aa: CASSEAILGLDPGYYGYTF
CDR3nt: TGTGCCAGCAGTGAAGCCATACTTGGATTAGATCCAGGTTACTATGGCTACACCTTC

d_gene: TRBD1
abundance: -
v_gene: TRBV6-1
j_gene: TRBJ2-3
CDR3aa: CASSESDRSTDTQYF
CDR3nt: TGTGCCAGCAGTGAATCGGACAGGAGCACAGATACGCAGTATTTT

d_gene: -
abundance: -
v_gene: TRBV6-6
j_gene: TRBJ2-2
CDR3aa: CASVGGVNTGELFF
CDR3nt: TGTGCCAGCGTAGGCGGGGTTAACACCGGGGAGCTGTTTTTT